The TCR beta chain described here comes from a study of blood T cell repertoires in COVID-19. The cohort comprised adults aged about 18 to 100 years residing in around 25 US areas. Here immunoSEQ multiplex PCR was the method, and the copy in TCRdb shows in-frame clones only, minus some. The table has more than 300,000 clones, 88% seen once. The V and J ends lost 1 base and 5 bases respectively, with 4 bases between them. Germline lookup yields CDR1 SGDLS and CDR2 YYNGEE. CDR3 length: 13 amino acids. The sequence came from a woman under 30 who had recovered from COVID-19. Sequencing was done on a sample of PBMCs or T cells enriched from blood (not recorded which). The chain combines TRBV9 with TRBJ1-6; D is unresolved. The CDR3 region is CASSVQNNSPLHF. CDR3 coding DNA: TGTGCCAGCAGCGTACAGAATAATTCACCCCTCCACTTT.